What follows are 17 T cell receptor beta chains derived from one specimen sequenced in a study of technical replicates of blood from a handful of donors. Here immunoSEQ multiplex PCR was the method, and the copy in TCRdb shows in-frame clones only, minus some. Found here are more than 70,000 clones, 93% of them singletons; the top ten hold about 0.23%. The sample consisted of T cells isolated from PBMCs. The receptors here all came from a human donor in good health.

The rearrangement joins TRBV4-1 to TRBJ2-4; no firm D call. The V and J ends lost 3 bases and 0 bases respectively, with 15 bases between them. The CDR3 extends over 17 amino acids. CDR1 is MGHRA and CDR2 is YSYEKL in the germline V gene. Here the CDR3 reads CASSHLPTVLAKNIQYF. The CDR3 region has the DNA TGCGCCAGCAGCCACCTTCCAACTGTCCTAGCCAAAAACATTCAGTACTTC.

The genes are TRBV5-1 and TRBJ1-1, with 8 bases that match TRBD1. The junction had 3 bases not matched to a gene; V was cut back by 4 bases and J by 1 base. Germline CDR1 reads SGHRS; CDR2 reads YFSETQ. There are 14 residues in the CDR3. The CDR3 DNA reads TGCGCCAGCAGCAGCCAGGGGGCGAACACTGAAGCTTTCTTT. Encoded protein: CASSSQGANTEAFF. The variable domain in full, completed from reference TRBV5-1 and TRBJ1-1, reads KAGVTQTPRYLIKTRGQQVTLSCSPISGHRSVSWYQQTPGQGLQFLFEYFSETQRNKGNFPGRFSGRQFSNSRSEMNVSTLELGDSALYLCASSSQGANTEAFFGQGTRLTVV.

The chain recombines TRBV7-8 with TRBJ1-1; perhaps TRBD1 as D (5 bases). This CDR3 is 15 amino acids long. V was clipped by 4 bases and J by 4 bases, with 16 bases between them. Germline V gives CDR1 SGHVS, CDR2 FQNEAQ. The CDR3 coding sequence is TGTGCCAGCAGCTCGGACATGGACCGGCCCACTGAAGCTTTCTTT. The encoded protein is CASSSDMDRPTEAFF. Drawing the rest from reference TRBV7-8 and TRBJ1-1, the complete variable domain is GAGVSQSPRYKVAKRGQDVALRCDPISGHVSLFWYQQALGQGPEFLTYFQNEAQLDKSGLPSDRFFAERPEGSVSTLKIQRTQQEDSAVYLCASSSDMDRPTEAFFGQGTRLTVV.

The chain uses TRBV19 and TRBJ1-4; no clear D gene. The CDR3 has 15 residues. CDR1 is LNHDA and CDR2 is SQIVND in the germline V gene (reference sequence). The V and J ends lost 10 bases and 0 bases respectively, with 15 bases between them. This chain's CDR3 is CATGEAEATNEKLFF. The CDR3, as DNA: TGTGCCACTGGGGAGGCGGAGGCAACTAATGAAAAACTGTTTTTT.

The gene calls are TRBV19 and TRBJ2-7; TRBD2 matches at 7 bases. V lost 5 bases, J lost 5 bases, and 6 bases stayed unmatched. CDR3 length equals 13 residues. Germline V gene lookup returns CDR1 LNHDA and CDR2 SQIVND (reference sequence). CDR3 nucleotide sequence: TGTGCCAGTAGTCCTCGACTAGCCAACGAGCAGTACTTC. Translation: CASSPRLANEQYF. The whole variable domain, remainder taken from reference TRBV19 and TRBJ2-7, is DGGITQSPKYLFRKEGQNVTLSCEQNLNHDAMYWYRQDPGQGLRLIYYSQIVNDFQKGDIAEGYSVSREKKESFPLTVTSAQKNPTAFYLCASSPRLANEQYFGPGTRLTVT.

In DNA, the CDR3 is TGTGCCAGCAGCCGGACTAGCACCTCCTACGAGCAGTACTTC. As protein: CASSRTSTSYEQYF. This chain links TRBV7-9 with TRBJ2-7; 8 bases are a match to TRBD2. V shed 5 bases, J shed 0 bases, and the junction held 3 bases outside the gene matches. Germline V lookup: CDR1 SEHNR, CDR2 FQNEAQ (reference sequence). There are 14 residues in the CDR3.

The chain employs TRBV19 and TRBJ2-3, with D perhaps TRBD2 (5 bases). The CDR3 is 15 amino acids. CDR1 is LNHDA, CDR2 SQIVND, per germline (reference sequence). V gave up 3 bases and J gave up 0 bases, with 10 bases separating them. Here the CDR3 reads CASSMDWLSTDTQYF. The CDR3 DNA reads TGTGCCAGTAGTATGGACTGGTTAAGCACAGATACGCAGTATTTT.

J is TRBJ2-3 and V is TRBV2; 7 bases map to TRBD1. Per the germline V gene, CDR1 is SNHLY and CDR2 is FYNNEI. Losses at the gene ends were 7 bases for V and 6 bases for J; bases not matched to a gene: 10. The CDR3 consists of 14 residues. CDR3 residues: CASKGVQGLDTQYF. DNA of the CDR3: TGTGCCAGCAAGGGGGTACAGGGGCTTGATACGCAGTATTTT.

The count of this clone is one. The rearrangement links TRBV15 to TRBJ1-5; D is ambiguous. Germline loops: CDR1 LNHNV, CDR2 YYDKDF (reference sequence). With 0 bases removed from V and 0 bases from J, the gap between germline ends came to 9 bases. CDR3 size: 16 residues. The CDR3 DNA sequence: TGTGCCACCAGCAGAGATCGCGGCTATAGCAATCAGCCCCAGCATTTT. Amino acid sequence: CATSRDRGYSNQPQHF.

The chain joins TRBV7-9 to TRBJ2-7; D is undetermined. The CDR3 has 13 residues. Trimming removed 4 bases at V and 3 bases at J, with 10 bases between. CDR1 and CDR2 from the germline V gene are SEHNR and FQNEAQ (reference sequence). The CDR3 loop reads CASSSLSVYEQYF. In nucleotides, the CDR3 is TGTGCCAGCAGCTCCCTATCCGTCTACGAGCAGTACTTC.

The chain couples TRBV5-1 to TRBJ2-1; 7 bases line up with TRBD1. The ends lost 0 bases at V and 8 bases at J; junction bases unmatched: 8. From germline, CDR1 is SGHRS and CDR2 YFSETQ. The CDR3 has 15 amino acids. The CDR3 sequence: CASSLGGYRGDEQFF. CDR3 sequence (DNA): TGCGCCAGCAGCTTGGGGGGTTACAGGGGCGATGAGCAGTTCTTC.

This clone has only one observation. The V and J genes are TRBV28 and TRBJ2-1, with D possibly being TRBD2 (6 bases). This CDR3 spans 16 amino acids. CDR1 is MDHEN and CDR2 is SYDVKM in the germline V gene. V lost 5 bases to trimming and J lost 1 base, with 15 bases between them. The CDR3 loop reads CASSREAGWSYNEQFF. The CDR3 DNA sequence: TGTGCCAGCAGTCGTGAAGCGGGTTGGTCCTACAATGAGCAGTTCTTC.

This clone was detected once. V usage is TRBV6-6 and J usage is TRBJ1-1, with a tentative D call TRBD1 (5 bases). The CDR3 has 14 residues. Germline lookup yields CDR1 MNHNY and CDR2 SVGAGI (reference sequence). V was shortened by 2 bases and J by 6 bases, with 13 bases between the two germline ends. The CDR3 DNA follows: TGTGCCAGCAGTTACGCCAGGGTTGACCCTGAAGCTTTCTTT. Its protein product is CASSYARVDPEAFF.

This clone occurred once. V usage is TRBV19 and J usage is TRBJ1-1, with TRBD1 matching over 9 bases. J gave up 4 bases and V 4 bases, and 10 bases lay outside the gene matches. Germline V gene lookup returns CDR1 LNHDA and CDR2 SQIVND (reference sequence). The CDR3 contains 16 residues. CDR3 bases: TGTGCCAGTAGTAAAGGACAGGGGAATTTTCGCACTGAAGCTTTCTTT. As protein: CASSKGQGNFRTEAFF. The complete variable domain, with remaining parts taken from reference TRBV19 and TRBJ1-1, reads DGGITQSPKYLFRKEGQNVTLSCEQNLNHDAMYWYRQDPGQGLRLIYYSQIVNDFQKGDIAEGYSVSREKKESFPLTVTSAQKNPTAFYLCASSKGQGNFRTEAFFGQGTRLTVV.

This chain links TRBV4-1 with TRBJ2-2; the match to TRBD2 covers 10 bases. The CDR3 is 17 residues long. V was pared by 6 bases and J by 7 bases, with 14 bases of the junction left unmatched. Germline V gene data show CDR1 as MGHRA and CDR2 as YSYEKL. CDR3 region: CASRPGLAFRRGGELFF. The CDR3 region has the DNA TGCGCCAGCAGACCGGGACTAGCGTTCCGCCGTGGCGGGGAGCTGTTTTTT.

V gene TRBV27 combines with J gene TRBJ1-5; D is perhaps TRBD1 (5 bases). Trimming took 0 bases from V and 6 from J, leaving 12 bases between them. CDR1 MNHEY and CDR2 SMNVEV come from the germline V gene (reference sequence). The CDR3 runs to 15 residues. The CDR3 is CASSLSPRGGQPQHF. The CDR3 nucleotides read TGTGCCAGCAGTTTATCCCCCCGGGGGGGTCAGCCCCAGCATTTT.

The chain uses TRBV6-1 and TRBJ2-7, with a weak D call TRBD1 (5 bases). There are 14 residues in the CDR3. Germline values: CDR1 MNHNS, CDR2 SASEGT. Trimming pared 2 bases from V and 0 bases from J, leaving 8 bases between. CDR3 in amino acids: CASSEPGISYEQYF. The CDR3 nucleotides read TGTGCCAGCAGTGAACCAGGGATCTCCTACGAGCAGTACTTC.